This T cell receptor (beta chain) was obtained from a study of molecular identifiers for immune sequencing clone quantification. Overall study context: With replicates, the RNA of about 19,000 or 110,000 naive CD8 cells was split five ways and four were sequenced.

The germline CDR1 and CDR2 sequences are MNHEY and SMNVEV (reference sequence). V lost 3 bases and J lost 5, with 14 bases in between. The CDR3 has 14 residues. Previously described methods with listed TCR primers produced the bulk TCR libraries. TCRdb called the PCR reads again in MiXCR, with one record for every CDR3 protein. The sample has about half a million distinct CDR3 sequences; roughly 23% are singletons. This clonotype turned up a few times. Its target is not known. Whole-study findings and limits: Amid approximately 1 million naive cells, spiked Jurkat TCR RNA from one cell was reportedly still detectable.

Input material: naive CD8+ T cells from blood, with Jurkat cell RNA spiked in. Specified subset: FACS-sorted CD8+CD4-CCR7+CD45RA+ naive T cells. The receptor was derived from a human donor in good health. Some libraries in this study had Jurkat cell RNA spiked in. The chain joins TRBV27 to TRBJ2-7, with a possible D match to TRBD2 (6 bases). The CDR3, as DNA: TGTGCCAGCAGTTTGCGGGGAAGTCCTAACGAGCAGTACTTC. Translated: CASSLRGSPNEQYF.